The T cell receptor (beta chain) described here comes from a study of T cell responses to AZD1222 COVID-19 vaccine. General observations from the study: Spike-wide coverage was observed for vaccine-associated CD4 TCRs, with dominant responses at 160-218 and 743-854.

Only in-frame clones appear in the TCRdb table, and some are missing; sequencing was by immunoSEQ multiplex PCR. The sample records more than 70,000 clones, approximately 84% being singletons. V dropped 4 bases and J dropped 5 bases, with 12 bases sitting between them. CDR3 length: 14 residues. CDR1 is MNHEY and CDR2 is SVGAGI in the germline V gene. For this clone: No antigen is known for it.

The chain carries TRBV6-5 and TRBJ1-5; no clear D gene. The receptor was derived from an adult in good health. The material was peripheral blood, obtained on day 0 of AZD1222 vaccination. The DNA for the CDR3 is TGTGCCAGCAGTTCCCCGAGGGAGGATCAGCCCCAGCATTTT. It specifies CASSSPREDQPQHF.